Described below is a single TCR beta chain sequence and its context. Its target is not known. Here the CDR3 omits its conserved ending phenylalanine or tryptophan, so a read error is the likely source. The limits of the CDR3 on the DNA are not certain, so only TCRdb's listed CDR3 is given. This sample stems from a study of Graves' ophthalmopathy and Graves' hyperthyroidism. Study-wide results and limits: The blood repertoire also included most expanded thyroid clonotypes above 0.001 frequency. Discrimination between ophthalmopathy and stable hyperthyroidism by a 13-signature model showed more than 85% sensitivity and roughly 80% specificity.

The CDR3 length is 8 residues, termini included. The authors amplified TCR beta CDR3 regions, and they did so from RNA transcripts for repertoire sequencing. RT-PCR with HTBI primers came first, then second-round multiplex PCR. TCRdb itself ran the multiplex PCR reads through MiXCR, one entry per CDR3 protein. The data contain about 1.2 million distinct CDR3 sequences, roughly two fifths of them singletons. Hyperthyroidism patients were newly diagnosed, ill under 2 months, and aged 18 to 65 years. V is TRBV12-3 or TRBV12-4 and J is TRBJ2-5; no check of the table's D call, TRBD1, against the DNA was made. The specimen was peripheral blood or thyroid tissue (not recorded which). The TCR was taken from an adult man with Graves' hyperthyroidism. CDR3 loop: CASSKIRG.